This note documents a single T cell receptor beta chain sequence. Its antigen target is currently unknown. No clone much larger than this one lies a single base away; base qualities are absent. The data belong to a study of blood T cell repertoires in COVID-19 (dated by TCRdb to the early 2020s). At the level of the whole study: Collaborator samples came from the United States, Italy and Spain and covered acute and convalescent phases of COVID-19. The material from the prospective study consisted of cDNA or gDNA derived from T cells, B-cell-depleted T cells, or PBMCs. Deeply sampled blood TCRbeta repertoires from subjects exposed to, actively infected with, or recovered from COVID-19 were included in the dataset. The repertoires were released in a freely available public database intended as a resource for research on the immune response to SARS-CoV-2. Samples were obtained from the ongoing ImmuneRACE study (first 160 participants) and from about 1,300 subjects provided by 6 global collaborators. The sample metadata nearly always contained a de-identified subject ID, COVID-19 status, age in years and sex. Where available, HLA class I and class II types were obtained from metadata supplied by the sample provider rather than from assay-based typing. Broader findings and caveats from the paper: The quantity of clinical and demographic metadata differed by source and by participant and was supplied without curation.

TCRbeta CDR3 regions were amplified from genomic DNA by means of the immunoSEQ Assay, a bias-controlled multiplex PCR. Concerning the study's data processing: The number of nucleated cells in each sample was estimated from the amplification of reference gene primers within the assay. To quantify the absolute abundance of each unique TCRbeta CDR3 rearrangement, sequence reads were collapsed and filtered. For each sample, productive Simpson clonality was calculated as the square root of Simpson's diversity index across productive rearrangements. The source is immuneACCESS, and TCRdb retained only in-frame sequences with V and J called. Part of the clones is not carried over; for the studies checked, unresolved V genes explain less than half of this, and the remainder is unexplained. V and J calls and clone size are those listed in that table; D and trimming were worked out from the DNA. The sample table contains about 380,000 clones; only one count was recorded for 89% of them. Of the sample, around 1.3% falls within the top ten clones.

Whole blood was collected in K2EDTA tubes by collaborating institutions according to the institutions' own protocols. For TCRbeta analysis, collaborators shipped samples in one of three forms: frozen whole blood, isolated PBMCs, or DNA extracted from either of those sample types. CDR1 and CDR2, per the germline V gene, are SGHTA and FQGTGA. The germline V end is reduced by 2 bases and the J end by 5 bases; junction bases left unmatched: 8. Measured from the cysteine to the phenylalanine, the CDR3 is 17 residues long. Of the read, only the CDR3 DNA is kept; its 51 bases are in frame from base 1. The chain was built from TRBV7-3 and TRBJ2-1; 11 middle bases align to TRBD2. Sequenced material: peripheral blood. The clonotype comes from a man aged 35 to 55 with acute or convalescent COVID-19. The CDR3 sequence is CASSLLGLAEQNNEQFF. The base sequence is TGTGCCAGCAGCTTATTGGGACTAGCGGAACAAAACAATGAGCAGTTCTTC.